This is a list of T cell receptor beta chains from one sample in a study of T cells in Graves' hyperthyroidism and ophthalmopathy. TCRdb re-called the multiplex PCR reads with MiXCR, one entry per CDR3 protein. The profile shows more than 550,000 distinct CDR3 sequences, around 19% of them singletons. Input material: blood. These receptor sequences come from a woman aged 45-60 years with Graves' hyperthyroidism that later progressed to Graves' ophthalmopathy. Each CDR3 is given with its conserved first and last residue. A D gene is named only where the DNA matches it firmly. Clone size is stated in some rows and not others, as once, few, many or a class when expanded.

TRBV2	NA	TRBJ2-2	many	CASSETTPGELFF	TGTGCCAGCAGTGAAACGACCCCCGGGGAGCTGTTTTTT
TRBV20-1	NA	TRBJ1-1	many	CSARLWADTEAFF	TGCAGTGCTAGATTGTGGGCGGACACTGAAGCTTTCTTT
TRBV27	NA	TRBJ1-1	many	CASRDRDKNTEAFF	TGTGCCAGCAGGGACCGAGACAAGAACACTGAAGCTTTCTTT
TRBV12-3/TRBV12-4	NA	TRBJ2-1	NA	CASSLAKQSRDYNEQFF	TGTGCCAGCAGTTTAGCGAAACAGAGTCGGGACTACAATGAGCAGTTCTTC
TRBV7-8	TRBD2	TRBJ2-5	many	CASSLDSGELETQYF	TGTGCCAGCAGCTTAGATAGCGGGGAGCTGGAGACCCAGTACTTC
TRBV27	TRBD1	TRBJ2-1	many	CATQTGVNEQFF	TGTGCCACCCAGACAGGGGTAAATGAGCAGTTCTTC
TRBV5-1	NA	TRBJ2-1	many	CASSLFSYNEQFF	TGCGCCAGCAGCTTATTCTCCTACAATGAGCAGTTCTTC
TRBV3-1	TRBD1	TRBJ1-5	many	CASSQDAGGSNQPQHF	TGTGCCAGCAGCCAAGACGCAGGGGGCAGCAATCAGCCCCAGCATTTT
TRBV7-9	NA	TRBJ2-1	many	CASSPGGTLWDEQFF	TGTGCCAGCAGCCCGGGCGGGACCCTCTGGGATGAGCAGTTCTTC
TRBV5-5	NA	TRBJ1-4	many	CASRLLQGGEKLFF	TGTGCCAGCCGCTTGTTACAGGGTGGTGAAAAACTGTTTTTT
TRBV6-2/TRBV6-3	NA	TRBJ2-1	few	CASRRDEPGPQFF	TGTGCCAGCAGACGAGACGAACCGGGGCCTCAGTTCTTC
TRBV4-1	TRBD1	TRBJ1-6	NA	CASSHQGASNSPLHF	TGCGCCAGCAGCCACCAGGGGGCGAGCAATTCACCCCTCCACTTT
TRBV20-1	NA	TRBJ2-5	many	CSARAWQQETQYF	TGCAGTGCTAGAGCCTGGCAGCAAGAGACCCAGTACTTC
TRBV20-1	TRBD2	TRBJ2-7	many	CSARDPSSGAPYEQYF	TGCAGTGCTAGAGACCCCTCTAGCGGAGCTCCCTACGAGCAGTACTTC
TRBV4-1	NA	TRBJ1-2	NA	CASSQDTREVYGYTF	TGCGCCAGCAGCCAAGATACCAGGGAAGTTTATGGCTACACCTTC
TRBV4-1	NA	TRBJ1-1	few	CASSQMRGLAFF	TGCGCCAGCAGCCAGATGAGAGGGTTGGCTTTCTTT
TRBV4-1	NA	TRBJ1-4	NA	CASSQDTVSFATNEKLFF	TGCGCCAGCAGCCAAGATACGGTCAGCTTTGCAACTAATGAAAAACTGTTTTTT
TRBV19	TRBD1	TRBJ2-1	NA	CASTKTGGNEQFF	TGTGCCAGTACTAAAACAGGGGGTAATGAGCAGTTCTTC
TRBV7-3	TRBD2	TRBJ2-7	NA	CASSLSGGVVGEQYF	TGTGCCAGCAGCTTAAGCGGGGGGGTGGTCGGCGAGCAGTACTTC
TRBV6-1	NA	TRBJ2-1	few	CASSEAGLFEQFF	TGTGCCAGCAGTGAAGCTGGGCTCTTTGAGCAGTTCTTC
TRBV4-2	NA	TRBJ2-1	few	CASSRSAGYNEQFF	TGTGCCAGCAGCCGATCTGCGGGGTACAATGAGCAGTTCTTC
TRBV3-1	TRBD1	TRBJ1-1	many	CASSPGGSTEAFF	TGTGCCAGCAGTCCAGGGGGCTCCACCGAAGCTTTCTTT
TRBV7-2	TRBD2	TRBJ2-5	few	CASSSVGRGKGETQYF	TGTGCCAGCAGCTCCGTCGGGAGGGGGAAGGGAGAGACCCAGTACTTC
TRBV6-1	TRBD1	TRBJ1-4	many	CASRPDREGQNEKLFF	TGTGCCAGCAGACCTGACAGGGAGGGACAGAATGAAAAACTGTTTTTT
TRBV18	TRBD2	TRBJ2-3	NA	CASSPASGVPDTQYF	TGTGCCAGCTCACCCGCTAGCGGGGTCCCAGATACGCAGTATTTT
TRBV5-6	TRBD1	TRBJ1-2	NA	CASSLHIVAAGGFYGYTF	TGTGCCAGCAGCTTGCATATTGTAGCGGCAGGGGGCTTCTATGGCTACACCTTC
TRBV27	TRBD1	TRBJ1-2	few	CASSLWGTGDGGYTF	TGTGCCAGCAGTTTATGGGGGACAGGGGATGGTGGCTACACCTTC
TRBV11-3	TRBD2	TRBJ2-1	many	CASSLDRGGSIPNEQFF	TGTGCCAGCAGCTTAGATCGGGGGGGGAGCATTCCCAATGAGCAGTTCTTC
TRBV5-1	NA	TRBJ2-5	NA	CASSSSTGYQETQYF	TGCGCCAGCAGCTCTAGCACAGGTTACCAAGAGACCCAGTACTTC
TRBV7-8	NA	TRBJ1-1	many	CASSREDGYKNTEAFF	TGTGCCAGCAGCCGGGAGGACGGGTACAAGAACACTGAAGCTTTCTTT
TRBV5-6	TRBD1	TRBJ1-6	NA	CASSLPRTGRSNSPLHF	TGTGCCAGCAGCTTGCCCCGGACAGGGAGGAGTAATTCACCCCTCCACTTT
TRBV4-1	NA	TRBJ2-5	few	CASSQVQQETQYF	TGCGCCAGCAGCCAAGTCCAACAAGAGACCCAGTACTTC
TRBV7-2	NA	TRBJ2-5	NA	CASSLVAGEAQYF	TGTGCCAGCAGCTTAGTGGCGGGTGAGGCCCAGTACTTC
TRBV19	NA	TRBJ2-4	few	CASSPQQGDIQYF	TGTGCCAGTAGTCCCCAGCAGGGCGACATTCAGTACTTC
TRBV5-5	NA	TRBJ1-5	few	CASSPAGISNQPQHF	TGTGCCAGCAGCCCGGCCGGTATTAGCAATCAGCCCCAGCATTTT
TRBV6-5	NA	TRBJ1-1	few	CASSFSGNTNTEAFF	TGTGCCAGCAGTTTCTCCGGCAACACCAACACTGAAGCTTTCTTT
TRBV7-9	TRBD1	TRBJ1-1	NA	CASSRDREPLNTEAFF	TGTGCCAGCAGCAGAGACAGGGAACCCTTGAACACTGAAGCTTTCTTT
TRBV27	TRBD1	TRBJ1-4	few	CASSSGGTGHEKLFF	TGTGCCAGCAGTTCTGGGGGGACAGGGCATGAAAAACTGTTTTTT
TRBV9	NA	TRBJ1-4	NA	CASSVATGGSDEKLFF	TGTGCCAGCAGCGTAGCTACGGGTGGTTCTGATGAAAAACTGTTTTTT
TRBV5-1	NA	TRBJ1-2	many	CASSPTSIGGYGYTF	TGCGCCAGCAGCCCTACTTCGATCGGGGGCTATGGCTACACCTTC
TRBV3-1	TRBD2	TRBJ2-5	few	CASSSQAGGHPYF	TGTGCCAGCAGCTCTCAAGCGGGGGGTCATCCGTACTTC
TRBV20-1	NA	TRBJ2-1	NA	CSAREGSGTENEQFF	TGCAGTGCTAGAGAGGGATCCGGGACGGAAAATGAGCAGTTCTTC
TRBV6-1	NA	TRBJ1-2	NA	CASAAPGSNYGYTF	TGTGCCAGTGCCGCTCCGGGATCTAACTATGGCTACACCTTC
TRBV12-3/TRBV12-4	NA	TRBJ1-3	few	CASSLGESGGNTIYF	TGTGCCAGCAGTCTTGGGGAGAGCGGTGGAAACACCATATATTTT
TRBV6-1	NA	TRBJ1-2	NA	CALKLAGLVYGYTF	TGTGCCCTCAAACTTGCGGGACTGGTCTATGGCTACACCTTC
TRBV28	TRBD1	TRBJ1-1	NA	CASAGTGLMNTEAFF	TGTGCCAGCGCAGGGACAGGACTCATGAACACTGAAGCTTTCTTT
TRBV20-1	NA	TRBJ2-2	NA	CSARQANTGELFF	TGCAGTGCCCGACAGGCGAACACCGGGGAGCTGTTTTTT
TRBV7-2	NA	TRBJ1-3	few	CASSAPMTKSSGNTIYF	TGTGCCAGCAGCGCCCCCATGACAAAGAGCTCTGGAAACACCATATATTTT
TRBV7-8	NA	TRBJ1-2	NA	CASSLAHVGLGGYGYTF	TGTGCCAGCAGCTTGGCTCATGTGGGGTTAGGTGGCTATGGCTACACCTTC
TRBV9	NA	TRBJ2-3	few	CASSVDSGPADTQYF	TGTGCCAGCAGCGTAGATTCGGGTCCCGCAGATACGCAGTATTTT
TRBV12-3/TRBV12-4	NA	TRBJ1-5	many	CASRQGHLNQPQHF	TGTGCCAGCAGACAGGGTCATCTCAATCAGCCCCAGCATTTT
TRBV12-3/TRBV12-4	NA	TRBJ2-7	NA	CASRGSGGSYEQYF	TGTGCCAGCAGGGGGTCCGGGGGCTCGTACGAGCAGTACTTC
TRBV9	NA	TRBJ1-5	few	CASSVESVNSNQPQHF	TGTGCCAGCAGCGTAGAGTCAGTCAATAGCAATCAGCCCCAGCATTTT